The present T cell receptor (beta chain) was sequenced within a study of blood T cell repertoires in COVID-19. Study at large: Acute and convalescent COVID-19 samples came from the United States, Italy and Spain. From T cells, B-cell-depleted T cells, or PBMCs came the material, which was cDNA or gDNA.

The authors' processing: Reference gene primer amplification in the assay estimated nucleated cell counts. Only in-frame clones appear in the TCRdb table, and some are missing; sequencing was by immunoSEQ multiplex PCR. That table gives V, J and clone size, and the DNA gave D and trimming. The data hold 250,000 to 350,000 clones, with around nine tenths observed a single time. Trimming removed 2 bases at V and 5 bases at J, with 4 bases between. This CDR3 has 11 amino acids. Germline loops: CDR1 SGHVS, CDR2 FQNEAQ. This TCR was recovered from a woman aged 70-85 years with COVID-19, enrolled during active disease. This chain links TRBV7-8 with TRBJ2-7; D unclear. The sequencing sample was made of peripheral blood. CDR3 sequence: CASSLRDEQYF. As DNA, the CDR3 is TGTGCCAGCAGCTTACGGGACGAGCAGTACTTC.